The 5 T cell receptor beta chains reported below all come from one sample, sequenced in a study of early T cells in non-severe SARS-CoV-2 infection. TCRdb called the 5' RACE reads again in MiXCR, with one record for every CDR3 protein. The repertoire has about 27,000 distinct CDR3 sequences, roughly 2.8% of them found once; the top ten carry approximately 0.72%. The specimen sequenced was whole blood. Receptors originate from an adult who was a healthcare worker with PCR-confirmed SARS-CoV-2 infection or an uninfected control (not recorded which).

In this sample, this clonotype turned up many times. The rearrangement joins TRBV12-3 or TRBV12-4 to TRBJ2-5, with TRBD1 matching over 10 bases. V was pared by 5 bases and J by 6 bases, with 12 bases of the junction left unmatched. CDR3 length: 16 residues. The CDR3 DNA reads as TGTGCCAGCAGTCCCCAAATGACAGGGGGCCTTAAGACCCAGTACTTC. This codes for CASSPQMTGGLKTQYF.

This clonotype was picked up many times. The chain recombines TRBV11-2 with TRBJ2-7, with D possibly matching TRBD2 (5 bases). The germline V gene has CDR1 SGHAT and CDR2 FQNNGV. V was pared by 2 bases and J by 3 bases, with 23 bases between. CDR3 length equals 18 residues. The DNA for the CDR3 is TGTGCCAGCAGCTTACTGGTGGGAACCCGCACTAGGTTCTACGAGCAGTACGTC. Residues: CASSLLVGTRTRFYEQYV.

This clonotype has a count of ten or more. This CDR3 reads CASSEVRGGEQYV. The CDR3 DNA is TGTGCCAGCAGTGAAGTTAGGGGGGGCGAGCAGTACGTC. The V and J genes are TRBV6-1 and TRBJ2-7; a weak D match, TRBD2 (7 bases). V was trimmed by 1 base and J by 6 bases, leaving 10 bases between them. Germline CDR1 MNHNS, CDR2 SASEGT. The CDR3 totals 13 residues.

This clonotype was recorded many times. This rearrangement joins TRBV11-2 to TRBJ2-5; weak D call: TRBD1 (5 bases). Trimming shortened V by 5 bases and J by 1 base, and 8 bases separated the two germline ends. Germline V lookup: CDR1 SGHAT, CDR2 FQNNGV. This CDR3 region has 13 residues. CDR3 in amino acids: CASSRQIQETQYF. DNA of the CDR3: TGTGCCAGCAGCCGACAGATCCAAGAGACCCAGTACTTC.

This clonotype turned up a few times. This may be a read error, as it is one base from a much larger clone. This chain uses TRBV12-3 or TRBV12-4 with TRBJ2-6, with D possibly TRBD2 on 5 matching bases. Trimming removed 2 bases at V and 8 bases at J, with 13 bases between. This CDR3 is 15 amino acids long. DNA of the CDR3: TGTGCCAGCAGTTTAAGAGGGATCGGGACCAACGTCCTGACTTTC. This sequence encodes CASSLRGIGTNVLTF.